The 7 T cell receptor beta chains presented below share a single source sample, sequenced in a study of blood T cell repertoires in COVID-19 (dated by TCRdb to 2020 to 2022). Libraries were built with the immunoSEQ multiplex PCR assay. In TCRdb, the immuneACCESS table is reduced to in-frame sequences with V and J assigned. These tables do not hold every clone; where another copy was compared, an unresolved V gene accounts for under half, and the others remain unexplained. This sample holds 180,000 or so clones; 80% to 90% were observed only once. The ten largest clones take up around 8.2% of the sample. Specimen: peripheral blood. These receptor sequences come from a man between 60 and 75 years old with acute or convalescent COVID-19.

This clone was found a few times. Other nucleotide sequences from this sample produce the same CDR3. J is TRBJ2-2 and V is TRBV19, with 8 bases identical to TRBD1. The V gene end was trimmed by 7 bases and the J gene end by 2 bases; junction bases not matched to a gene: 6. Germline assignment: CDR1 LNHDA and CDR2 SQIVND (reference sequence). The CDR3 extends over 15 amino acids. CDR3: CASIRTGRNTGELFF. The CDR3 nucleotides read TGTGCCAGTATACGGACAGGGCGAAACACCGGGGAGCTGTTTTTT. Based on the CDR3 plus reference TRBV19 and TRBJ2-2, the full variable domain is DGGITQSPKYLFRKEGQNVTLSCEQNLNHDAMYWYRQDPGQGLRLIYYSQIVNDFQKGDIAEGYSVSREKKESFPLTVTSAQKNPTAFYLCASIRTGRNTGELFFGEGSRLTVL.

The CDR3 region has the DNA TGCGCCAGCAGTGGGGGACAGTACTCTGGAAACACCATATATTTT. It specifies CASSGGQYSGNTIYF. The chain couples TRBV10-2 to TRBJ1-3, with TRBD1 matching over 7 bases. This CDR3 region has 15 residues. The ends lost 4 bases at V and 0 bases at J; junction bases unmatched: 3. CDR1 WSHSY and CDR2 SAAADI come from the germline V gene.

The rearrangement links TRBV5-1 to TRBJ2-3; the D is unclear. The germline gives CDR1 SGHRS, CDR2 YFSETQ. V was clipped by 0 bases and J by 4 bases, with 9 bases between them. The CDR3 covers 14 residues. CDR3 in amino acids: CASSLGVVSDTQYF. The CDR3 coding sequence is TGCGCCAGCAGCTTGGGCGTTGTTTCAGATACGCAGTATTTT.

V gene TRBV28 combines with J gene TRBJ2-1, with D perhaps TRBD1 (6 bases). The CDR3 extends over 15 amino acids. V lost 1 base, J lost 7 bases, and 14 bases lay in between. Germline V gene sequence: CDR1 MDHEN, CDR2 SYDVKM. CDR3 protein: CASSLLGGRLNEQFF. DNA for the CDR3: TGTGCCAGCAGTTTATTAGGGGGTCGGTTGAATGAGCAGTTCTTC.

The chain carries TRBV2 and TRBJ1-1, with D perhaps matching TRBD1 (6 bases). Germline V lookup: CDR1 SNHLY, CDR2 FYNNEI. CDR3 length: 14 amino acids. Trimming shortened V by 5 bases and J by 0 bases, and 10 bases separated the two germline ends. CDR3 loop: CASSSTGMNTEAFF. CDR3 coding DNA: TGTGCCAGCAGTTCCACAGGGATGAACACTGAAGCTTTCTTT.

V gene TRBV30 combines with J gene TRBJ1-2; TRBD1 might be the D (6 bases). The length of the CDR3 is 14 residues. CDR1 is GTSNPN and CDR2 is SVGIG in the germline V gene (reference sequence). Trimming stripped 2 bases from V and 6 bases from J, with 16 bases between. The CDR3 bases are TGTGCCTGGAGTATAACTACAGGGAGGGATGGCTACACCTTC. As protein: CAWSITTGRDGYTF.

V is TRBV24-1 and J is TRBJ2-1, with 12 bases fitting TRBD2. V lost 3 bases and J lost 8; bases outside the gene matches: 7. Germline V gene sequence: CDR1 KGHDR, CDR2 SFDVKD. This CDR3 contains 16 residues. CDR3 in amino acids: CATSDPTSGRRDEQFF. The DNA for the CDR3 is TGTGCCACCAGTGATCCGACTAGCGGGAGACGCGATGAGCAGTTCTTC.